The 19 T cell receptor beta chains listed next were all sequenced from one sample in a study of T cell repertoires in cytomegalovirus infection. MiXCR, run by TCRdb on the reads, gives a single entry per CDR3 protein. This table has about 470,000 distinct CDR3 sequences, approximately 40% appearing once. Antigens for these TCRs are unknown. This specimen was cultured PBMCs, taken from culture after CMV antigen stimulation. The receptors come from a human donor in good health (CMV status not recorded). Some clones in this sample may be carry-over from other donors' samples.

A few counts support this clonotype. The genes are TRBV7-9 and TRBJ2-5; D tentatively reads TRBD1 or TRBD2 (5 bases each). Germline CDR1 and CDR2: SEHNR and FQNEAQ (reference sequence). CDR3 length equals 14 residues. With 5 bases removed from V and 5 bases from J, the gap between germline ends came to 15 bases. The CDR3 nucleotides read TGTGCCAGCAGCCCAGGAACCTGGGGGGAGACCCAGTACTTC. Protein product: CASSPGTWGETQYF.

The chain carries TRBV7-8 and TRBJ2-1; maybe TRBD2 (7 bases). V dropped 0 bases and J dropped 0 bases, with 12 bases sitting between them. This CDR3 has 17 residues. Looked up from germline, CDR1 is SGHVS and CDR2 is FQNEAQ. CDR3 in DNA: TGTGCCAGCAGCTTAGCCGGGGGCGGGAGCTCCTACAATGAGCAGTTCTTC. This sequence encodes CASSLAGGGSSYNEQFF.

The chain has TRBV7-9 and TRBJ1-2, with D unclear. V was shortened by 2 bases and J by 4 bases, with 14 bases between the two germline ends. Germline CDR1 and CDR2: SEHNR and FQNEAQ (reference sequence). The CDR3 has 15 residues. The CDR3 DNA follows: TGTGCCAGCAGCTTATTGGGCAATCTTGGCTATGGCTACACCTTC. Encoded protein: CASSLLGNLGYGYTF.

This clonotype was recorded a few times. CDR3 DNA: TGTGCCAGCAGCTCCCTAGCGGGAGGGCCGGGGAGTGAGCAGTTCTTC. This translates into CASSSLAGGPGSEQFF. This chain links TRBV7-2 with TRBJ2-1; 12 bases fit TRBD2. Germline assignment: CDR1 SGHTA and CDR2 FQGNSA. Trimming removed 4 bases from V and 9 bases from J; junction bases left unmatched: 10. The CDR3 extends over 16 amino acids. The entire variable domain, with the rest obtained from reference TRBV7-2 and TRBJ2-1, is as follows: GAGVSQSPSNKVTEKGKDVELRCDPISGHTALYWYRQSLGQGLEFLIYFQGNSAPDKSGLPSDRFSAERTGGSVSTLTIQRTQQEDSAVYLCASSSLAGGPGSEQFFGPGTRLTVL.

This clonotype was observed a few times. The rearrangement links TRBV28 to TRBJ1-1; D gene ambiguous. V dropped 4 bases and J dropped 4 bases, with 4 bases sitting between them. CDR1 and CDR2 from the germline V gene are MDHEN and SYDVKM. The CDR3 is 11 residues long. CDR3 loop: CASSWFTEAFF. CDR3 DNA sequence: TGTGCCAGCAGTTGGTTCACTGAAGCTTTCTTT.

This clonotype turned up a few times. The V gene is TRBV7-8, the J gene TRBJ2-7, with unresolved D. The V gene lost 4 bases and the J gene lost 2 bases, with 21 bases spanning the gap. CDR1 and CDR2 (germline): SGHVS, FQNEAQ. The CDR3 loop spans 17 amino acids. CDR3 in DNA: TGTGCCAGCAGCTCAACGGTCTCTGGGGATCAAGCCTACGAGCAGTACTTC. Translating it yields CASSSTVSGDQAYEQYF.

CDR3 protein: CASTPPGHPSEQYF. DNA for the CDR3: TGTGCCAGCACCCCGCCGGGACATCCGTCCGAGCAGTACTTC. This chain uses TRBV7-9 with TRBJ2-7; TRBD1 might be the D (6 bases). CDR1 and CDR2 from the germline V gene are SEHNR and FQNEAQ (reference sequence). This CDR3 region has 14 residues. Trimming took off 7 bases at V and 6 bases at J, with 19 bases between the two ends.

This clonotype was detected a few times. This rearrangement joins TRBV7-2 to TRBJ2-1, with D perhaps TRBD1 or TRBD2 (5 bases each). The CDR3 spans 14 residues. Germline V CDR1 and CDR2: SGHTA, FQGNSA. Trimming removed 2 bases from V and 12 bases from J, with 17 bases in between. CDR3 DNA: TGTGCCAGCAGCTTACGCGAGGGACGTTTCGGGCAGTTCTTC. This translates into CASSLREGRFGQFF.

The sample holds a few counts of this clonotype. The chain recombines TRBV7-8 with TRBJ1-2; weak D call: TRBD1 (5 bases). This CDR3 has 14 amino acids. Between the trimmed V and J ends, which lost 0 bases and 5 bases, there was a span of 10 bases. The V gene's germline CDR1 is SGHVS and CDR2 FQNEAQ. The CDR3 is CASSLAGVQYGYTF. The CDR3 DNA is TGTGCCAGCAGCTTAGCGGGGGTCCAGTATGGCTACACCTTC.

This clonotype was counted a single time. V is TRBV2 and J is TRBJ2-7; TRBD2 agrees at 7 bases. CDR3 size: 15 residues. V gave up 8 bases and J gave up 2 bases; unmatched junction bases: 12. Germline CDR1 reads SNHLY; CDR2 reads FYNNEI. The CDR3 reads CASGGDPAGPYEQYF. The CDR3 DNA reads as TGTGCCAGCGGGGGGGATCCAGCGGGGCCCTACGAGCAGTACTTC.

This clonotype appeared a few times. The chain is built from TRBV7-6 and TRBJ1-2, with D unclear. Trimming pared 1 base from V and 1 base from J, leaving 10 bases between. Germline V lookup: CDR1 SGHVS, CDR2 FNYEAQ. This CDR3 region has 15 residues. The CDR3 nucleotides are TGTGCCAGCAGCTTAGGAAGCGGTTTTAACTATGGCTACACCTTC. Its protein is CASSLGSGFNYGYTF.

The chain joins TRBV27 to TRBJ2-7, with a possible D match to TRBD1 (5 bases). This CDR3 spans 14 amino acids. Trimming pared 2 bases from V and 0 bases from J, leaving 8 bases between. Per germline, CDR1 MNHEY and CDR2 SMNVEV (reference sequence). The CDR3 DNA follows: TGTGCCAGCAGTTTAAGCGACAGCTCCTACGAGCAGTACTTC. This gives the protein CASSLSDSSYEQYF.

The gene calls are TRBV12-3 or TRBV12-4 and TRBJ1-6, with 10 bases matching TRBD1. V shed 4 bases, J shed 10 bases, and the junction held 7 bases outside the gene matches. This CDR3 has 15 residues. The CDR3 is CASSSPRDRGSPLHF. CDR3 in DNA: TGTGCCAGCAGTTCGCCCCGGGACAGGGGATCACCCCTCCACTTT.

V is TRBV7-6 and J is TRBJ2-1; the D gene is possibly TRBD2 (5 bases). Trimming pared 1 base from V and 10 bases from J, leaving 14 bases between. Germline values: CDR1 SGHVS, CDR2 FNYEAQ. The CDR3 spans 14 residues. The CDR3 coding sequence is TGTGCCAGCAGCTTAGTAGGCGGTAGCGCCGAGCAGTTCTTC. This gives the protein CASSLVGGSAEQFF.

The chain uses TRBV18 and TRBJ2-4; possibly TRBD1 for D (5 bases). The CDR3 is made up of 16 amino acids. Trimming left V 1 base short and J 3 bases short, with 13 bases between. CDR1 is KGHSH and CDR2 is LQKENI in the germline V gene. CDR3 amino acids: CASSPQGDRVKNIQYF. The DNA for the CDR3 is TGTGCCAGCTCACCACAAGGGGATAGGGTCAAAAACATTCAGTACTTC.

The chain uses TRBV19 and TRBJ2-1; no definite D call. Per germline, CDR1 LNHDA and CDR2 SQIVND (reference sequence). The CDR3 length is 16 residues. V was shortened by 6 bases and J by 8 bases, with 23 bases between the two germline ends. The CDR3 nucleotides read TGTGCCAGTAGCGAGAGACCGGGCCCTCCCCCCTATGAGCAGTTCTTC. This gives the protein CASSERPGPPPYEQFF.

The DNA for the CDR3 is TGTGCCAGCACTAGCGGGGTTAGCACAGATACGCAGTATTTT. It specifies CASTSGVSTDTQYF. The rearrangement links TRBV12-3 or TRBV12-4 to TRBJ2-3; 9 positions match TRBD2. V lost 7 bases and J lost 0; bases outside the gene matches: 2. CDR3 size: 14 residues.

There are a few counts of this clonotype. This chain uses TRBV7-2 with TRBJ1-5; a weak D match, TRBD1 (5 bases). The CDR3 spans 17 residues. With 5 bases removed from V and 6 bases from J, the gap between germline ends came to 23 bases. Per the germline V gene, CDR1 is SGHTA and CDR2 is FQGNSA. The CDR3 nucleotides are TGTGCCAGCAGCCCCCAGGTCACGGGGGAAAGCCGTCAGCCCCAGCATTTT. This gives the protein CASSPQVTGESRQPQHF.

The V and J genes are TRBV6-6 and TRBJ2-1; D may be TRBD2 (6 bases). The V end was cut by 8 bases, the J end by 10 bases, with 9 bases between. CDR1 is MNHNY, CDR2 SVGAGI, per germline (reference sequence). This CDR3 has 10 amino acids. CDR3 DNA sequence: TGTGCCAGCGATGGACTAGAGCAGTTCTTC. Encoded protein: CASDGLEQFF.